This T cell receptor beta chain was observed in a study of early T cells in non-severe SARS-CoV-2 infection. Study-wide background: The sequenced material was bulk RNA from unsorted whole blood, and its chains were unpaired.

In the case of this clonotype: The antigen is undetermined.

Germline-derived CDR1 and CDR2 are SGHAT and FQDESV (reference sequence). V was trimmed by 5 bases and J by 1 base, leaving 11 bases between them. This CDR3 is 14 amino acids long. The study's findings and limits: VDJdb matching skewed toward anti-spike CD8 responses, missing private and CD4 specificities.

In the library, individual cDNA molecules carried attached unique molecular identifiers. TCRdb used MiXCR to reprocess the 5' RACE reads, holding one entry per CDR3 protein. The data contain tens of thousands of distinct CDR3 sequences, around 12% of them singletons. V usage is TRBV11-1 and J usage is TRBJ1-2; no definite D call. This clonotype was obtained from an adult who was a healthcare worker with PCR-confirmed SARS-CoV-2 infection or an uninfected control (not recorded which). Sequenced sample: whole blood. The CDR3 loop reads CASSPLTSNYGYTF. The CDR3 nucleotides read TGTGCCAGCAGCCCCTTAACGAGTAACTATGGCTACACCTTC.